The present T cell receptor (beta chain) was sequenced within a study of control samples from healthy donors and cancer patients. The trim removed 7 bases at V and 7 bases at J, leaving 9 bases unmatched. CDR3 length: 15 amino acids. The V gene's germline CDR1 is MNHEY and CDR2 SMNVEV (reference sequence). The table came from immunoSEQ multiplex PCR; TCRdb's copy has only in-frame clones and leaves some out. The sample consists of nearly 200,000 clones, around 90% of them appearing once. The rearrangement links TRBV27 to TRBJ2-1; 11 bases align to TRBD1. Sequenced: blood. The clonotype comes from a man aged 30 to 45 in good health. The CDR3 sequence: CASISGTGGFNEQFF. The DNA for the CDR3 is TGTGCCAGCATCTCCGGGACAGGGGGATTTAATGAGCAGTTCTTC.